The rows below give T cell receptor beta chains drawn from one sample of a study of T cells in Graves' hyperthyroidism and ophthalmopathy. TCRdb reprocessed the multiplex PCR reads via MiXCR and lists one record per CDR3 protein. In the table there are approximately 200,000 distinct CDR3 sequences, about 16% of which are singletons. Sequenced material: blood. All receptors come from a man aged 40-50 years with Graves' hyperthyroidism. The CDR3 runs from the conserved cysteine through the conserved F or W. Fields, in order: J gene, clone size, D gene, V gene, CDR3 length, CDR3 DNA, CDR3 protein. D genes are given only for firm matches. Not every row has a clone size; where given, it reads once, few, many or a size class.

>TRBJ1-4|many|.|TRBV6-6|15
TGTGCCAGCAGTTACTCATCGCCCGCGGGTGAAAAACTGTTTTTT
CASSYSSPAGEKLFF
>TRBJ1-6|.|.|TRBV13|13
TGTGCCAGCAGCCTAACAGTGATAGGACCCCTCCACTTT
CASSLTVIGPLHF
>TRBJ1-4|few|.|TRBV6-2/TRBV6-3|17
TGTGCCAGCAGTTACCGCGCAGGGACGGCAACTAATGAAAAACTGTTTTTT
CASSYRAGTATNEKLFF
>TRBJ1-1|many|.|TRBV9|14
TGTGCCAGCAGCGTAGAATGGTCTGGTACTGAAGCTTTCTTT
CASSVEWSGTEAFF
>TRBJ2-5|many|.|TRBV20-1|11
TGCAGTGCTAGGGACATAGAGACCCAGTACTTC
CSARDIETQYF
>TRBJ2-5|many|TRBD2|TRBV29-1|13
TGCAGCGTCCTAGCGGGGGGGGAAGAGACCCAGTACTTC
CSVLAGGEETQYF
>TRBJ1-6|.|.|TRBV18|16
TGTGCCAGCTCACCAAATAGGGCGCCCTATAATTCACCCCTCCACTTT
CASSPNRAPYNSPLHF
>TRBJ2-1|few|.|TRBV24-1|16
TGTGCCACCAGGGGGGGGGGGGGGGGGCGCAGCTATGAGCAGTTCTTC
CATRGGGGGRSYEQFF
>TRBJ1-1|many|.|TRBV5-1|15
TGCGCCAGCAGCGTTAAACAGGGTGGGGACACTGAAGCTTTCTTT
CASSVKQGGDTEAFF
>TRBJ2-7|many|.|TRBV5-5|14
TGTGCCAGCAGCTTGGGGGGCACAGTCTACGAGCAGTACTTC
CASSLGGTVYEQYF
>TRBJ2-7|once|TRBD1|TRBV29-1|13
TGCAGCGTGCTGACAGGGTCTTTATACGAGCAGTACTTC
CSVLTGSLYEQYF
>TRBJ1-3|many|.|TRBV5-1|15
TGCGCCAGCAGCTTGGACATAAGGCCTGGAAACACCATATATTTT
CASSLDIRPGNTIYF
>TRBJ1-2|many|.|TRBV3-1|15
TGTGCCAGCAACTCCATGGGGCTCCCTAACTATGGCTACACCTTC
CASNSMGLPNYGYTF
>TRBJ2-1|many|.|TRBV7-9|13
TGTGCCAGCAGCCGTACCTTGAGTAATGAGCAGTTCTTC
CASSRTLSNEQFF
>TRBJ1-4|few|.|TRBV15|16
TGTGCCACCAGCAGAGATTTGGGGGACACGAATGAAAAACTGTTTTTT
CATSRDLGDTNEKLFF